This T cell receptor beta chain was obtained from a study of cytomegalovirus exposure and HLA in healthy donors. The study, taken as a whole, reports: Associated with cytomegalovirus, according to the listing, were 150 to 200 TCR beta chains. A cluster of highly shared sequence variants was likely a sequencing artifact.

The primer mix had 60 Vbeta and 13 Jbeta primers. Clones were read by immunoSEQ multiplex PCR, and TCRdb kept only the in-frame ones, dropping some. This table has over 55,000 clones, about four fifths appearing once. The V end was cut by 6 bases, the J end by 3 bases, with 18 bases between. Germline CDR1 and CDR2: SGHKS and YYEKEE (reference sequence). This CDR3 has 15 residues. This clone was counted a few times. The antigen is undetermined. This clonotype originated in a man aged 40-55 years in good health and CMV-seronegative. V gene TRBV5-5 combines with J gene TRBJ1-1; unclear D gene. The sequencing sample was made of PBMCs. The DNA for the CDR3 is TGTGCCAGCACCCAAGGCCCGAACGGGTACACTGAAGCTTTCTTT. Translating gives CASTQGPNGYTEAFF.